These 17 T cell receptor beta chains were all obtained from the same sample, sequenced in a study of blood T cell repertoires in COVID-19 (dated by TCRdb to between 2020 and 2021). Receptor amplification or capture employed the immunoSEQ multiplex PCR assay. TCRdb took this table from immuneACCESS and kept in-frame rearrangements with V and J called. Such tables lack part of the clones; where checked against another copy, unresolved V genes explain under half of the gap, and the rest is unexplained. The sample table records 45,000 to 65,000 clones; 90% to 95% of these occur just once. The ten largest make up approximately 2.8% of the sample. The sequencing input was peripheral blood. All receptors come from a human donor in a cohort sampled during active COVID-19.

The rearrangement uses TRBV7-9 and TRBJ1-6, with TRBD1 matching over 7 bases. The CDR3 loop spans 15 amino acids. Unmatched junction bases numbered 1, after V lost 0 bases and J lost 5 bases. The germline V gene has CDR1 SEHNR and CDR2 FQNEAQ (reference sequence). CDR3 protein: CASSLAGTDNSPLHF. CDR3 sequence (DNA): TGTGCCAGCAGCTTAGCGGGGACAGATAATTCACCCCTCCACTTT.

The rearrangement links TRBV7-2 to TRBJ1-3; D is uncertain. The V gene lost 0 bases and the J gene lost 4 bases, with 13 bases spanning the gap. CDR1 is SGHTA and CDR2 is FQGNSA in the germline V gene. The CDR3 extends over 16 amino acids. CDR3 bases: TGTGCCAGCAGCTTAGCGAGCGCTAATTCCGGAAACACCATATATTTT. It codes for CASSLASANSGNTIYF.

The chain combines TRBV7-2 with TRBJ2-5; possible D gene TRBD2, 7 bases. Germline V gives CDR1 SGHTA, CDR2 FQGNSA. There are 15 residues in the CDR3. The V and J ends lost 0 bases and 5 bases respectively, with 13 bases between them. The CDR3 is CASSLARGGGETQYF. In DNA form, the CDR3 reads TGTGCCAGCAGCTTAGCGCGCGGGGGCGGCGAGACCCAGTACTTC.

This chain uses TRBV27 with TRBJ1-4, with D possibly TRBD1 on 5 matching bases. CDR1 is MNHEY and CDR2 is SMNVEV in the germline V gene (reference sequence). The germline V and J ends were trimmed by 7 bases and 3 bases, with 21 bases remaining between them. The CDR3 is 17 amino acids. The CDR3 loop reads CASTPVGLGVANEKLFF. In nucleotides, the CDR3 is TGTGCCAGCACCCCCGTGGGGTTAGGGGTAGCTAATGAAAAACTGTTTTTT.

V is TRBV5-5 and J is TRBJ1-1, with 7 bases fitting TRBD1. J gave up 3 bases and V 2 bases, and 16 bases lay outside the gene matches. The germline gives CDR1 SGHKS, CDR2 YYEKEE (reference sequence). The CDR3 extends over 18 amino acids. The CDR3 region has the DNA TGTGCCAGCAGCTTCCGGGACAGACCCCATATGGGGGACACTGAAGCTTTCTTT. This translates into CASSFRDRPHMGDTEAFF.

The V call is TRBV5-6, the J call TRBJ2-5, with TRBD1 as a possible D gene (6 bases). Per the germline V gene, CDR1 is SGHDT and CDR2 is YYEEEE. V was clipped by 1 base and J by 5 bases, with 9 bases between them. This CDR3 region has 13 residues. The CDR3 nucleotides read TGTGCCAGCAGCTTGTCAGGGGATGAGACCCAGTACTTC. It encodes CASSLSGDETQYF.

The chain is built from TRBV5-4 and TRBJ2-5; the D is unclear. V lost 0 bases to trimming and J lost 5 bases, with 8 bases between them. Per germline, CDR1 SGHNT and CDR2 YYREEE (reference sequence). This CDR3 contains 13 residues. CDR3 nucleotide sequence: TGTGCCAGCAGCTTGGCCGTCGGGGAGACCCAGTACTTC. Protein sequence: CASSLAVGETQYF.

This clone was seen a handful of times. The CDR3 DNA follows: TGTGCCAGCAGTTTCCCGCCCCGTTCGGGCAATCAGCCCCAGCATTTT. It codes for CASSFPPRSGNQPQHF. The rearrangement joins TRBV28 to TRBJ1-5, with D hard to call. CDR1 and CDR2 from the germline V gene are MDHEN and SYDVKM. The CDR3 covers 16 residues. V shed 3 bases and J shed 2 bases, with 14 bases lying between them.

The rearrangement links TRBV10-3 to TRBJ2-5, with 15 positions matching TRBD2. Germline V gene data show CDR1 as ENHRY and CDR2 as SYGVKD. This CDR3 comprises 16 residues. V shed 5 bases, J shed 5 bases, and the junction held 6 bases outside the gene matches. The CDR3 region has the DNA TGTGCCATCAGTCCTGGACTAGCGGGGGGGCCGGAGACCCAGTACTTC. As protein: CAISPGLAGGPETQYF.

V is TRBV10-3 and J is TRBJ1-1; D not resolved. The CDR3 runs to 17 residues. Trimming cost V 10 bases and J 0 bases, with 24 bases left between them. Germline V CDR1 and CDR2: ENHRY, SYGVKD. The CDR3 nucleotides are TGTGCCACCCTGGATTCGCGGGGAACAGTTATGAACACTGAAGCTTTCTTT. The encoded protein is CATLDSRGTVMNTEAFF.

This clone was counted only a few times. This chain connects TRBV19 to TRBJ1-5; D not resolved. Germline CDR1 LNHDA, CDR2 SQIVND (reference sequence). CDR3 length: 15 residues. V lost 3 bases, J lost 1 base, and 10 bases lay in between. CDR3 sequence: CASSMEDGSNQPQHF. The CDR3 DNA is TGTGCCAGTAGTATGGAGGATGGGAGCAATCAGCCCCAGCATTTT.

A single count supports this clone. This chain links TRBV30 with TRBJ1-4, with no clear D. Trimming shortened V by 5 bases and J by 5 bases, and 21 bases separated the two germline ends. CDR1 and CDR2 from the germline V gene are GTSNPN and SVGIG (reference sequence). The CDR3 runs to 16 residues. The CDR3 DNA sequence: TGTGCCTGGGGCTTACAATCGTTGGCGGGAAATGAAAAACTGTTTTTT. Translating it yields CAWGLQSLAGNEKLFF.

The chain couples TRBV6-5 to TRBJ1-1; D possibly corresponds to TRBD1 (6 bases). V was pared by 5 bases and J by 1 base, with 11 bases between. Germline V lookup: CDR1 MNHEY, CDR2 SVGAGI. This CDR3 is built from 14 residues. CDR3 region: CASSRKTGNTEAFF. The CDR3 DNA reads TGTGCCAGCAGTAGAAAGACAGGGAACACTGAAGCTTTCTTT.

The sample holds a few counts of this clone. This chain connects TRBV7-9 to TRBJ2-1; D not certain. CDR1 and CDR2 (germline): SEHNR, FQNEAQ (reference sequence). CDR3 length equals 14 residues. The V and J ends lost 1 base and 9 bases respectively, with 13 bases between them. The CDR3 region is CASSLVARSAEQFF. The DNA for the CDR3 is TGTGCCAGCAGCTTAGTAGCCAGATCGGCTGAGCAGTTCTTC.

This chain links TRBV3-1 (or the pseudogene TRBV3-2) with TRBJ1-4; D gene unclear. Germline CDR1 reads LGHDT; CDR2 reads YNNKEL (reference sequence). This CDR3 region has 12 residues. With 5 bases removed from V and 6 bases from J, the gap between germline ends came to 7 bases. Written as DNA, the CDR3 is TGTGCCAGCAGCTCCGGTGATGAAAAACTGTTTTTT. Its protein is CASSSGDEKLFF.

The chain links TRBV4-1 to TRBJ2-2; 8 positions match TRBD1. The CDR3 loop spans 18 amino acids. Germline CDR1 MGHRA, CDR2 YSYEKL. V was pared by 1 base and J by 0 bases, with 7 bases of the junction left unmatched. The CDR3 loop reads CASSQGRDRTTNTGELFF. In DNA, the CDR3 is TGCGCCAGCAGCCAAGGCCGGGACAGGACGACGAACACCGGGGAGCTGTTTTTT.

The count of this clone is one. The rearrangement links TRBV5-8 to TRBJ2-5; possibly TRBD1 for D (6 bases). V was trimmed by 7 bases and J by 1 base, leaving 14 bases between them. Per the germline V gene, CDR1 is SGHTS and CDR2 is YDEGEE. The CDR3 runs 14 residues. For the CDR3, the DNA is TGTGCCAGCTTGGACAGACCCTTCCAAGAGACCCAGTACTTC. Residues: CASLDRPFQETQYF.